The entry that follows covers one T cell receptor (beta chain) sequence. Between the trimmed V and J ends, which lost 5 bases and 4 bases, there was a span of 14 bases. The CDR3 contains 14 residues. Germline CDR1 MNHEY, CDR2 SMNVEV (reference sequence). This sample is drawn from a study of CD8+ T cells in alopecia areata. Background on the study: A 6-month period off drug followed tofacitinib, which lasted 6 to 18 months.

Isolated RNA was reverse transcribed into cDNA used as the sequencing template. The data were produced by immunoSEQ multiplex PCR, yet TCRdb's version contains in-frame clones alone and is incomplete. The sample lists 110,000 to 150,000 clones, roughly 80% occurring once. Described treatment: oral pan-JAK inhibitor, 5-10 mg twice daily. Patients with alopecia areata provided lesional scalp punch biopsies as well as peripheral blood. The receptor was isolated from a human donor with alopecia areata. The sample here was CD8+ T cells sorted from blood, taken at week 4, from a patient treated with tofacitinib. The chain employs TRBV27 and TRBJ1-2; D gene unclear. The CDR3: CASSPPGGSYGYTF. CDR3 coding DNA: TGTGCCAGCAGTCCGCCCGGAGGTTCCTATGGCTACACCTTC.